This T cell receptor (beta chain) was retrieved from a study of T cell repertoires in cytomegalovirus infection. Study in general: Recently identified HLA-C-restricted and well-studied HLA-B-restricted CMV epitopes were used. It was the public TCR beta signatures that indicated both CMV infection and matching HLA type.

TCRdb called the reads again in MiXCR, with one record for every CDR3 protein. The repertoire consists of about 360,000 distinct CDR3 sequences, with just under 35% occurring once and the leading ten covering roughly 13%. The CDR3 totals 15 residues. Per the germline V gene, CDR1 is KGHSH and CDR2 is LQKENI. V shed 6 bases, J shed 3 bases, and the junction held 8 bases outside the gene matches. As regards this clonotype: The antigen is unknown.

General study results and limits: Using cumulative public TCR beta family frequency, the authors identified those who carried CMV together with the relevant HLA.

The chain couples TRBV18 to TRBJ2-1; 7 nucleotides line up with TRBD1. Sequenced material: cultured PBMCs, taken from culture after CMV antigen stimulation. The TCR originated in a human donor in good health (CMV status not recorded). Some clones in this sample may be carry-over from other donors' samples. This CDR3 reads CASSHGQVDYNEQFF. The CDR3 coding sequence is TGTGCCAGCTCTCATGGACAGGTCGACTACAATGAGCAGTTCTTC.